This T cell receptor (beta chain) appears in the sequencing data of a study of cytomegalovirus exposure and HLA in healthy donors. Note on this clone: No antigen is known for it.

This PCR relied on a set of 60 Vbeta primers and 13 Jbeta primers. TCRdb's copy holds only in-frame clones and misses some; the assay was immunoSEQ multiplex PCR. Its table lists about 43,000 clones. The study's findings and limits: A classifier reportedly called cytomegalovirus status with high sensitivity and specificity. CMV antigen specificity of a few CMV-associated chains was confirmed in vitro. Per a later analysis, HLA-associated TCR beta chains showed more clonal expansion than other, equally common TCR beta chains.

The CDR3 spans 16 residues. With V trimmed by 2 bases and J by 7 bases, 9 bases remained unmatched. CDR1 and CDR2 from the germline V gene are MNHNY and SVGAGI (reference sequence). The rearrangement uses TRBV6-6 and TRBJ1-1; 11 bases line up with TRBD1. Sequencing was carried out using PBMCs. The clonotype comes from a woman younger than 45 in good health and CMV-seronegative. CDR3 sequence: CASSYGSRTGGVEAFF. CDR3 DNA sequence: TGTGCCAGCAGTTACGGCTCGAGGACAGGGGGCGTTGAAGCTTTCTTT.